The 13 T cell receptor beta chains presented below share a single source sample, sequenced in a study of tumor-infiltrating lymphocytes in primary liver carcinoma. Unsorted bulk tissue, roughly 20-32 mg of it, served as the source for co-extraction of RNA and DNA. Priming with a constant-region primer yielded TCR beta cDNA from 500 ng total RNA. Libraries covering TCR beta were generated through three nested multiplex PCR rounds (using a slightly modified ARM-PCR). Forward primers for TRBV1-TRBV30 and a C-beta reverse primer served the first two PCR rounds, at 10 cycles each. Each CDR3 protein gets one entry after TCRdb re-called the multiplex PCR reads with MiXCR. The table has tens of thousands of distinct CDR3 sequences, around 64% seen once; the top ten hold 25% to 30%. Sequencing used liver tumor tissue from sampling region 5. This sample's subset: tumor region T5, tumor centre. These receptors were collected from a middle-aged man with primary liver carcinoma and hepatitis B virus infection.

The chain links TRBV28 to TRBJ2-3; 7 positions match TRBD2. Germline V gene lookup returns CDR1 MDHEN and CDR2 SYDVKM. This CDR3 is built from 17 residues. V was clipped by 8 bases and J by 8 bases; unmatched bases: 22. CDR3 nucleotides: TGTGCCAGCTGTGGGAGTTCGCGAGCGGGAAGGTCAGGTACGCAGTATTTT. This codes for CASCGSSRAGRSGTQYF.

Turning to this clonotype: At one of its ends the junction is not consistent with the germline gene, which may arise from a read error. V usage is TRBV28 and J usage is TRBJ1-1; D call uncertain. The CDR3 spans 14 residues. Germline V CDR1 and CDR2: MDHEN, SYDVKM. CDR3 DNA: TGTGCCAGTAGTTTGGGTTGGGGAAACACTGAAGTTTTCTTT. Protein sequence: CASSLGWGNTEVFF. Drawing the rest from reference TRBV28 and TRBJ1-1, the complete variable domain is DVKVTQSSRYLVKRTGEKVFLECVQDMDHENMFWYRQDPGLGLRLIYFSYDVKMKEKGDIPEGYSVSREKKERFSLILESASTNQTSMYLCASSLGWGNTEVFFGQGTRLTVV.

Worth noting for this clonotype: A single base separates this from a much larger clone, so it may be a read error. This rearrangement joins TRBV4-1 to TRBJ1-2, with a tentative D call TRBD1 (5 bases). The CDR3 consists of 14 residues. Germline CDR1 is MGHRA and CDR2 is YSYEKL. Trimming shortened V by 0 bases and J by 3 bases, and 8 bases separated the two germline ends. CDR3 protein: CASSQEGGDYGYTF. CDR3 bases: TGCGCCAGCAGCCAAGAAGGAGGGGACTATGGCTACACCTTC.

In its sample, this clonotype was seen many times. The rearrangement joins TRBV7-3 to TRBJ2-2, with a possible D match to TRBD2 (6 bases). Germline V gives CDR1 SGHTA, CDR2 FQGTGA. The ends were cut back, 2 bases at V and 6 bases at J, with 10 bases in the middle. This CDR3 region has 14 residues. Here the CDR3 DNA reads TGTGCCAGCAGCTTACTGGGACTCCCCGGGGAGCTGTTTTTT. Its protein product is CASSLLGLPGELFF.

Of note for this clonotype: The CDR3 does not end in the conserved phenylalanine or tryptophan, so this is likely a read error. This chain links TRBV11-2 with TRBJ2-5; D is possibly TRBD1 (8 bases). Germline V gives CDR1 SGHAT, CDR2 FQNNGV. The CDR3 contains 15 residues. CDR3 DNA: TGTGCCAGCAGCGACCTGACAGGGGCGGGAGAGATCCAGTACTCC. It is translated as CASSDLTGAGEIQYS.

As for this clonotype: Without the conserved terminal phenylalanine or tryptophan, this CDR3 likely stems from a read error. V and J are TRBV7-3 and TRBJ2-5; tentatively, D is TRBD2 (6 bases). Germline values: CDR1 SGHTA, CDR2 FQGTGA. This CDR3 is 12 amino acids long. With 4 bases removed from V and 4 bases from J, the gap between germline ends came to 7 bases. The CDR3, as DNA: TGTGCCAGCAGCTCCGGGGGAGAGACCCAGTACTTG. Protein product: CASSSGGETQYL.

Of note for this clonotype: One end of the junction fails to match germline, which may point to a read error. This chain links TRBV12-3 or TRBV12-4 with TRBJ2-5; D is undetermined. The CDR3 covers 16 residues. The CDR3 protein is CASMGSVTAPKETQYF. As DNA, the CDR3 is TGTGCCAGCATGGGATCGGTAACGGCTCCCAAAGAGACGCAGTACTTC.

The J gene is TRBJ2-3, the V gene TRBV12-3 or TRBV12-4, with D perhaps TRBD1 (5 bases). The DNA end is a closer match to TRBJ1-5, so the J assignment may be wrong. The CDR3 contains 14 residues. DNA of the CDR3: TGTGCCAGCAGTTTAGGGCAGGGTACAGATACGCAGCATTTT. The encoded protein is CASSLGQGTDTQHF.

About this clonotype itself: One end of the junction does not line up with germline, which may come from a read error. This chain joins TRBV4-1 and TRBJ2-2, with 7 bases identical to TRBD1. This CDR3 is built from 15 residues. Germline V gene lookup returns CDR1 MGHRA and CDR2 YSYEKL. The CDR3 DNA sequence: TGCGCCAGCAGCCCGGACAGGAGGAATGCCGGGGAGCTATTTTTT. This gives the protein CASSPDRRNAGELFF.

As for this clonotype: Sequence at one end of the junction differs from germline and may be a read error. This chain uses TRBV7-7 with TRBJ2-2; a possible D gene is TRBD2 (5 bases). This CDR3 has 17 residues. Looked up from germline, CDR1 is SSHAT and CDR2 is FNYEAQ (reference sequence). DNA of the CDR3: TGTGCTAGCAGCCATATGGGCGGGCCCCCCGGGGCCGGGGAGCTGTTTTTT. Protein sequence: CASSHMGGPPGAGELFF.

This chain connects TRBV14 to TRBJ2-1, with a possible D match to TRBD2 (5 bases). The CDR3 consists of 15 residues. The germline CDR1 and CDR2 sequences are SGHDN and FVKESK. With 3 bases removed from V and 3 bases from J, the gap between germline ends came to 12 bases. For the CDR3, the DNA is TGTGCCAGCAGCCATTGGGAGAGGATCTACAATGAGCAGTTCTTC. Protein: CASSHWERIYNEQFF.

A note on this clonotype: Without the conserved terminal phenylalanine or tryptophan, this CDR3 likely stems from a read error. Because the CDR3's place on the DNA is in doubt, the DNA is left out and the CDR3 is given as listed by TCRdb. CDR3 amino acids: CASSLQTGGTEASL. V gene TRBV11-2 combines with J gene TRBJ1-1; the D call of TRBD1 is as the table states it, not checked on the DNA. The V gene's germline CDR1 is SGHAT and CDR2 FQNNGV. With termini counted, the CDR3 has 14 amino acids.

Note on this clonotype: One end of the junction fails to match germline, which may point to a read error. The chain carries TRBV5-4 and TRBJ1-1, with D perhaps matching TRBD1 (5 bases). Germline assignment: CDR1 SGHNT and CDR2 YYREEE (reference sequence). The CDR3 totals 14 residues. CDR3 nucleotide sequence: TGTGCCGGCAGAGGATGGGACGGGAACACTGAAGCTTTCTTT. It yields the protein CAGRGWDGNTEAFF.